Following are 19 T cell receptor beta chains from one sample sequenced in a study of cytomegalovirus exposure and HLA in healthy donors (dated by TCRdb to about 2017). Receptor amplification or capture employed the immunoSEQ multiplex PCR assay. For the multiplex PCR, a mixture combining 60 forward primers for TCR Vbeta segments and 13 reverse primers for TCR Jbeta segments was used. TCRdb limited this immuneACCESS table to in-frame rearrangements with V and J called. A share of clones is missing; checked studies link under half to unresolved V genes, and the rest is unexplained. This sample's listing comprises about 160,000 clones. 1% to 1.5% of the sample belongs to the ten largest clones. The sequenced material came from PBMCs. These TCRs come from an older woman in good health and CMV-seronegative.

Comment on this clone: A junction boundary mismatches the germline segment, possibly from a read error. The gene calls are TRBV9 and TRBJ2-3; a possible D gene is TRBD1 (6 bases). Germline CDR1 reads SGDLS; CDR2 reads YYNGEE. CDR3 length: 16 amino acids. The CDR3 protein is CASSPRPDSHSVTQYF. The DNA of the CDR3 is TGTGCCAGCAGCCCGCGACCGGACAGTCATAGCGTTACGCAATATTTT. The full variable domain, with the rest looked up from reference TRBV9 and TRBJ2-3, is DSGVTQTPKHLITATGQRVTLRCSPRSGDLSVYWYQQSLDQGLQFLIQYYNGEERAKGNILERFSAQQFPDLHSELNLSSLELGDSALYFCASSPRPDSHSVTQYFGPGTRLTVL.

The chain uses TRBV19 and TRBJ1-5; 7 positions agree with TRBD1. The J segment lost 4 bases and the V segment lost 3 bases, leaving 6 bases of the junction unmatched. The CDR3 totals 15 residues. In germline, CDR1 is LNHDA, CDR2 SQIVND (reference sequence). CDR3 nucleotides: TGTGCCAGTAGTATTGTGGCAGGGGGGAATCAGCCCCAGCATTTT. It encodes CASSIVAGGNQPQHF. The full variable domain, in which reference TRBV19 and TRBJ1-5 provide the parts outside the CDR3, is DGGITQSPKYLFRKEGQNVTLSCEQNLNHDAMYWYRQDPGQGLRLIYYSQIVNDFQKGDIAEGYSVSREKKESFPLTVTSAQKNPTAFYLCASSIVAGGNQPQHFGDGTRLSIL.

The genes are TRBV11-2 and TRBJ2-5; D remains unclear. Trimming stripped 0 bases from V and 2 bases from J, with 7 bases between. The germline CDR1 and CDR2 sequences are SGHAT and FQNNGV. The length of the CDR3 is 14 residues. This CDR3 is CASSLENLQETQYF. The CDR3 nucleotides read TGTGCCAGCAGCTTAGAAAACTTACAAGAGACCCAGTACTTC.

The gene calls are TRBV27 and TRBJ1-1; 12 nucleotides agree with TRBD1. This CDR3 is 18 amino acids long. The trim removed 1 base at V and 0 bases at J, leaving 6 bases unmatched. Per germline, CDR1 MNHEY and CDR2 SMNVEV (reference sequence). The CDR3 loop reads CASSLFLGQGAMNTEAFF. The CDR3 DNA reads as TGTGCCAGCAGTTTATTTTTGGGACAGGGGGCCATGAACACTGAAGCTTTCTTT.

The chain carries TRBV18 and TRBJ1-4; D not resolved. Germline V gene sequence: CDR1 KGHSH, CDR2 LQKENI. Trimming took 3 bases from V and 0 from J, leaving 11 bases between them. CDR3 size: 16 residues. CDR3 in amino acids: CASSPLATPTNEKLFF. In nucleotides, the CDR3 is TGTGCCAGCTCACCTCTAGCGACGCCAACTAATGAAAAACTGTTTTTT.

The chain joins TRBV5-8 to TRBJ1-6; 9 bases match TRBD1. Trimming removed 0 bases from V and 7 bases from J; junction bases left unmatched: 8. This CDR3 has 17 residues. The germline CDR1 and CDR2 sequences are SGHTS and YDEGEE. CDR3 protein: CASSLAGTGTGNSPLHF. CDR3 bases: TGTGCCAGCAGCTTGGCGGGAACCGGGACAGGGAATTCACCCCTCCACTTT.

The chain links TRBV11-3 to TRBJ2-7, with TRBD1 matching 7 bases. The CDR3 spans 15 residues. Unmatched junction bases numbered 11, after V lost 6 bases and J lost 3 bases. Germline CDR1 reads SGHNT; CDR2 reads YENEEA. CDR3 DNA sequence: TGTGCCAGCAGTAAAGGTCAGGGGGAAGGCTACGAGCAGTACTTC. This translates into CASSKGQGEGYEQYF. Full variable domain (rest looked up from reference TRBV11-3 and TRBJ2-7): EAGVVQSPRYKIIEKKQPVAFWCNPISGHNTLYWYLQNLGQGPELLIRYENEEAVDDSQLPKDRFSAERLKGVDSTLKIQPAELGDSAVYLCASSKGQGEGYEQYFGPGTRLTVT.

The chain carries TRBV5-4 and TRBJ2-3; D might be TRBD1 (6 bases). The germline gives CDR1 SGHNT, CDR2 YYREEE (reference sequence). Deletions cut 4 bases from V and 3 bases from J, with 12 bases between. CDR3 size: 14 residues. The CDR3 spells CASSPSTGTDTQYF. The CDR3 nucleotides read TGTGCCAGCAGCCCATCAACAGGGACAGATACGCAGTATTTT.

The chain joins TRBV15 to TRBJ1-2; 7 positions agree with TRBD1. Losses at the gene ends were 8 bases for V and 0 bases for J; bases not matched to a gene: 0. The CDR3 covers 12 residues. CDR1 LNHNV and CDR2 YYDKDF come from the germline V gene (reference sequence). CDR3 nucleotide sequence: TGTGCCACCGGACAGGCTAACTATGGCTACACCTTC. It yields the protein CATGQANYGYTF.

The V and J genes are TRBV4-2 and TRBJ2-2; 14 bases map to TRBD2. The germline V gene has CDR1 LGHNA and CDR2 YNFKEQ. V was clipped by 3 bases and J by 7 bases; unmatched bases: 4. This CDR3 comprises 16 residues. CDR3 loop: CASSQGLAGAIGELFF. As DNA, the CDR3 is TGTGCCAGCAGCCAGGGACTAGCGGGGGCGATCGGGGAGCTGTTTTTT.

This chain links TRBV11-2 with TRBJ2-7, with 9 bases matching TRBD2. This CDR3 is 14 amino acids long. Germline loops: CDR1 SGHAT, CDR2 FQNNGV. The V and J ends lost 5 bases and 2 bases, in that order; junction bases with no gene match: 4. CDR3 residues: CASSRTSATYEQYF. The CDR3 nucleotides are TGTGCCAGCAGCCGGACTAGCGCTACCTACGAGCAGTACTTC.

The V gene is TRBV4-1, the J gene TRBJ2-1; tentatively, D is TRBD2 (6 bases). Germline V gene lookup returns CDR1 MGHRA and CDR2 YSYEKL. This CDR3 contains 15 residues. V lost 1 base and J lost 8, with 15 bases in between. CDR3 nucleotide sequence: TGCGCCAGCAGCCAAGTGCGGCTAGCGCGAGATGAGCAGTTCTTC. This sequence encodes CASSQVRLARDEQFF.

V and J are TRBV29-1 and TRBJ1-2; the match to TRBD1 covers 7 bases. V lost 4 bases to trimming and J lost 3 bases; unmatched junction nucleotides: 2. Germline V gene data show CDR1 as SQVTM and CDR2 as ANQGSEA. This CDR3 contains 12 residues. The CDR3 DNA follows: TGCAGCGTTGGACAGGGTGACTATGGCTACACCTTC. This translates into CSVGQGDYGYTF. The full variable domain, rest sourced from reference TRBV29-1 and TRBJ1-2, is SAVISQKPSRDICQRGTSLTIQCQVDSQVTMMFWYRQQPGQSLTLIATANQGSEATYESGFVIDKFPISRPNLTFSTLTVSNMSPEDSSIYLCSVGQGDYGYTFGSGTRLTVV.

The gene calls are TRBV5-6 and TRBJ2-5; 7 bases agree with TRBD2. Per germline, CDR1 SGHDT and CDR2 YYEEEE. This CDR3 spans 15 amino acids. J gave up 1 base and V 1 base, and 4 bases lay outside the gene matches. DNA for the CDR3: TGTGCCAGCAGCTTGTGGTGGGGGGGCCAAGAGACCCAGTACTTC. It translates to CASSLWWGGQETQYF.

The rearrangement joins TRBV7-6 to TRBJ1-1; no definite D call. Trimming removed 4 bases at V and 1 base at J, with 13 bases between. CDR1 and CDR2 from the germline V gene are SGHVS and FNYEAQ. CDR3 length equals 15 residues. CDR3 coding DNA: TGTGCCAGCAGCTCCGGTACGGCGGCGAACACTGAAGCTTTCTTT. It yields the protein CASSSGTAANTEAFF.

V gene TRBV4-1 combines with J gene TRBJ1-2, with D unclear. The CDR3 runs 15 residues. Germline V gene data show CDR1 as MGHRA and CDR2 as YSYEKL. V was clipped by 3 bases and J by 3 bases, with 14 bases between them. CDR3 DNA: TGCGCCAGCAGCCAGCGGGCCCTCGAGGACTATGGCTACACCTTC. This translates into CASSQRALEDYGYTF.

Concerning this clone: The same CDR3 arises from other DNA sequences in this sample as well. The gene calls are TRBV18 and TRBJ1-1; 7 bases are a match to TRBD1. J lost 2 bases, V lost 5 bases, and 2 bases had no gene match. This CDR3 spans 13 amino acids. From germline, CDR1 is KGHSH and CDR2 LQKENI. CDR3 in DNA: TGTGCCAGCTCAAGACAGGGAAACACTGAAGCTTTCTTT. Protein product: CASSRQGNTEAFF.

The gene calls are TRBV27 and TRBJ2-2; 10 bases are a match to TRBD1. CDR3 length: 16 residues. Germline CDR1 MNHEY, CDR2 SMNVEV (reference sequence). The J segment lost 6 bases and the V segment lost 6 bases, leaving 10 bases of the junction unmatched. CDR3 in DNA: TGTGCCAGCAGGGCCCCGGGACAGGGGTGGGCCGGGGAGCTGTTTTTT. It yields the protein CASRAPGQGWAGELFF.

The gene calls are TRBV7-8 and TRBJ1-1; D call uncertain. V lost 5 bases to trimming and J lost 0 bases, with 10 bases between them. Germline V gene lookup returns CDR1 SGHVS and CDR2 FQNEAQ. The CDR3 totals 14 residues. CDR3 residues: CASSPAEVNTEAFF. The CDR3 DNA follows: TGTGCCAGCAGCCCAGCGGAGGTGAACACTGAAGCTTTCTTT.